The 17 T cell receptor beta chains listed next were all sequenced from one sample in a study of T cells after yellow fever vaccination. MiXCR, run by TCRdb on the 5' RACE reads, gives a single entry per CDR3 protein. The data hold a few hundred thousand distinct CDR3 sequences, with around 16% observed a single time. The sequenced sample was PBMCs, obtained about 5 days after the first yellow fever vaccination. Receptors were obtained from a man younger than 35 who received the YFV17D yellow fever vaccine.

The rearrangement joins TRBV25-1 to TRBJ1-2; D unclear. CDR3 size: 13 residues. Germline V gene sequence: CDR1 MGHDK, CDR2 SYGVNS. Trimming cost V 1 base and J 2 bases, with 5 bases left between them. In nucleotides, the CDR3 is TGTGCCAGCAGTGAATCGGGAAACTATGGCTACACCTTC. It translates to CASSESGNYGYTF.

V usage is TRBV25-1 and J usage is TRBJ2-1, with D perhaps TRBD2 (5 bases). Trimming stripped 5 bases from V and 5 bases from J, with 16 bases between. The V gene's germline CDR1 is MGHDK and CDR2 SYGVNS. The CDR3 spans 15 residues. CDR3 region: CASSQFQRKDNEQFF. CDR3 bases: TGTGCCAGCAGTCAATTCCAGCGGAAGGACAATGAGCAGTTCTTC.

CDR3 protein: CASSATSGGSDTQYF. In DNA, the CDR3 is TGTGCCAGCAGCGCGACTAGCGGGGGGTCGGATACGCAGTATTTT. The chain carries TRBV5-4 and TRBJ2-3; TRBD2 aligns across 13 bases. The CDR3 is 15 residues long. V dropped 4 bases and J dropped 6; count of bases not matched to a gene: 5. Germline CDR1 SGHNT, CDR2 YYREEE (reference sequence).

The table lists this clonotype with a few counts. This chain joins TRBV10-3 and TRBJ2-3; a weak D match, TRBD1 (6 bases). This CDR3 region has 14 residues. Per germline, CDR1 ENHRY and CDR2 SYGVKD. The V gene lost 10 bases and the J gene lost 2 bases, with 16 bases spanning the gap. The CDR3 here is CATTRQEFTDTQYF. The CDR3 region has the DNA TGTGCCACGACCAGACAGGAATTCACAGATACGCAGTATTTT.

The chain couples TRBV5-8 to TRBJ1-5; a weak D match, TRBD1 (6 bases). The CDR3 runs 15 residues. V was trimmed by 4 bases and J by 0 bases, leaving 11 bases between them. Germline CDR1 reads SGHTS; CDR2 reads YDEGEE. As DNA, the CDR3 is TGTGCCAGCAGCAAGGGGGGCTATAGCAATCAGCCCCAGCATTTT. Translation: CASSKGGYSNQPQHF.

This clonotype has a handful of counts. V gene TRBV4-3 combines with J gene TRBJ2-3, with a weak D call TRBD1 (5 bases). V was shortened by 5 bases and J by 4 bases, with 16 bases between the two germline ends. The CDR3 runs 15 residues. Germline lookup yields CDR1 LGHNA and CDR2 YSLEER. CDR3: CASSRDSLSADTQYF. Here the CDR3 DNA reads TGCGCCAGCAGCAGAGACAGCTTATCCGCAGATACGCAGTATTTT.

This clonotype was recorded only once. The chain combines TRBV7-2 with TRBJ1-1; maybe TRBD1 (5 bases). This CDR3 has 14 amino acids. The germline V gene has CDR1 SGHTA and CDR2 FQGNSA. The ends were cut back, 1 base at V and 7 bases at J, with 13 bases in the middle. The CDR3 is CASSLVLAGDEAFF. Written as DNA, the CDR3 is TGTGCCAGCAGCTTAGTTCTGGCGGGGGATGAAGCTTTCTTT.

In this sample, this clonotype turned up a few times. The chain links TRBV19 to TRBJ1-1; D unresolved. The germline V gene has CDR1 LNHDA and CDR2 SQIVND (reference sequence). V was pared by 6 bases and J by 1 base, with 12 bases between. The CDR3 is 14 residues long. The CDR3 region is CASRDGGRNTEAFF. Written as DNA, the CDR3 is TGTGCCAGTAGAGACGGCGGCCGGAACACTGAAGCTTTCTTT.

V gene TRBV20-1 combines with J gene TRBJ2-7; 9 bases match TRBD1. The germline V gene has CDR1 DFQATT and CDR2 SNEGSKA (reference sequence). The CDR3 loop spans 13 amino acids. V trimming: 4 bases; J trimming: 2 bases; junction bases outside the gene matches: 3. The CDR3 is CSATGDRAYEQYF. The CDR3 DNA reads as TGCAGTGCTACCGGGGACAGGGCCTACGAGCAGTACTTC.

The chain links TRBV6-1 to TRBJ2-3; D possibly matches TRBD1 or TRBD2 (5 bases each). Germline CDR1 is MNHNS and CDR2 is SASEGT. V was clipped by 6 bases and J by 2 bases, with 9 bases between them. The CDR3 totals 13 residues. CDR3 nucleotides: TGTGCCAGCAGGCAGGGACCCACAGATACGCAGTATTTT. Its protein is CASRQGPTDTQYF.

The chain links TRBV5-6 to TRBJ2-7, with TRBD1 matching over 7 bases. Trimming cost V 0 bases and J 6 bases; bases outside gene matches: 6. The CDR3 has 14 residues. Germline values: CDR1 SGHDT, CDR2 YYEEEE. CDR3 DNA: TGTGCCAGCAGCTTGGTCGACAGGGTTTCCGAGCAGTACTTC. Amino acids: CASSLVDRVSEQYF.

CDR3 in DNA: TGTGCCAGCAGTTCGGGGCCTGGAAATGAGCAGTTCTTC. Translated, it gives CASSSGPGNEQFF. The V and J genes are TRBV12-3 or TRBV12-4 and TRBJ2-1; the D call may be TRBD1 or TRBD2 (5 bases each). CDR3 length: 13 amino acids. V was shortened by 4 bases and J by 7 bases, with 11 bases between the two germline ends.

The chain links TRBV7-9 to TRBJ2-7; perhaps TRBD2 as D (7 bases). This CDR3 spans 12 amino acids. Germline CDR1 and CDR2: SEHNR and FQNEAQ (reference sequence). V was pared by 6 bases and J by 6 bases, with 12 bases between. The CDR3 sequence: CASRLGGGEQYV. The CDR3, as DNA: TGTGCCAGCAGGCTGGGAGGGGGCGAGCAGTACGTC.

J is TRBJ1-4 and V is TRBV27; 7 nucleotides align to TRBD1. This CDR3 has 13 amino acids. The ends lost 9 bases at V and 6 bases at J; junction bases unmatched: 7. Per germline, CDR1 MNHEY and CDR2 SMNVEV (reference sequence). The DNA of the CDR3 is TGTGCCAGACCCCGGGACAGCCATGAAAAACTGTTTTTT. Translating gives CARPRDSHEKLFF.

This clonotype was counted a few times. This chain connects TRBV2 to TRBJ1-2, with no clear D. With 8 bases removed from V and 7 bases from J, the gap between germline ends came to 11 bases. Germline-derived CDR1 and CDR2 are SNHLY and FYNNEI. The CDR3 is made up of 11 amino acids. This CDR3 reads CASGFLSGYTF. In DNA, the CDR3 is TGTGCCAGCGGATTTCTCTCTGGCTACACCTTC.

There are many counts of this clonotype. The rearrangement uses TRBV6-5 and TRBJ2-1; TRBD1 aligns across 7 bases. With V trimmed by 4 bases and J by 7 bases, 7 bases remained unmatched. The CDR3 runs 14 residues. Per germline, CDR1 MNHEY and CDR2 SVGAGI. CDR3 sequence: CASSSRGLENEQFF. CDR3 in DNA: TGTGCCAGCAGTTCGAGGGGGCTTGAGAATGAGCAGTTCTTC.

This clonotype came up a few times. This rearrangement joins TRBV18 to TRBJ2-3; D not certain. V lost 3 bases to trimming and J lost 6 bases, with 7 bases between them. Germline CDR1 and CDR2: KGHSH and LQKENI. The CDR3 covers 12 residues. In DNA, the CDR3 is TGTGCCAGCTCACCTGCCCCCGATACGCAGTATTTT. Translating gives CASSPAPDTQYF.